These 12 T cell receptor beta chains were all obtained from the same sample, sequenced in a study of molecular identifiers for immune sequencing clone quantification. TCRdb used MiXCR to reprocess the PCR reads, holding one entry per CDR3 protein. The sample lists hundreds of thousands of distinct CDR3 sequences, about 25% occurring once. The specimen sequenced was naive CD8+ T cells from blood, with Jurkat cell RNA spiked in. Subset defined: FACS-sorted CD8+CD4-CCR7+CD45RA+ naive T cells. These receptors all stem from a human donor in good health. Some libraries in this study had Jurkat cell RNA spiked in.

V is TRBV6-5 and J is TRBJ1-6; 9 bases agree with TRBD1. V dropped 2 bases and J dropped 7; count of bases not matched to a gene: 3. The CDR3 has 15 residues. Germline values: CDR1 MNHEY, CDR2 SVGAGI. The CDR3 here is CASSYVGTGNSPLHF. DNA of the CDR3: TGTGCCAGCAGTTACGTCGGGACAGGGAATTCACCCCTCCACTTT.

This clonotype occurred a few times. The chain employs TRBV6-5 and TRBJ1-5, with D possibly matching TRBD1 (6 bases). Trimming cost V 5 bases and J 7 bases, with 12 bases left between them. CDR3 length: 13 amino acids. CDR1 is MNHEY, CDR2 SVGAGI, per germline. Here the CDR3 DNA reads TGTGCCAGCAGTAAACAGGGTTTACAGCCCCAGCATTTT. Residues: CASSKQGLQPQHF.

This sequence joins TRBV7-9 and TRBJ1-1; no definite D call. The CDR3 runs 13 residues. The germline V and J ends were trimmed by 5 bases and 5 bases, with 12 bases remaining between them. Looked up from germline, CDR1 is SEHNR and CDR2 is FQNEAQ (reference sequence). The DNA for the CDR3 is TGTGCCAGCAGCGAAGATGGTTTGACTGAAGCTTTCTTT. It yields the protein CASSEDGLTEAFF. The full variable domain, in which reference TRBV7-9 and TRBJ1-1 provide the parts outside the CDR3, is DTGVSQNPRHKITKRGQNVTFRCDPISEHNRLYWYRQTLGQGPEFLTYFQNEAQLEKSRLLSDRFSAERPKGSFSTLEIQRTEQGDSAMYLCASSEDGLTEAFFGQGTRLTVV.

The V call is TRBV7-3, the J call TRBJ2-7; 12 positions match TRBD2. V shed 6 bases, J shed 2 bases, and the junction held 5 bases outside the gene matches. CDR3 length equals 15 residues. CDR1 is SGHTA and CDR2 is FQGTGA in the germline V gene. As DNA, the CDR3 is TGTGCCAGCAGTCATCGACTAGCGGGAGCCTACGAGCAGTACTTC. Translated, it gives CASSHRLAGAYEQYF.

This clonotype was picked up a small number of times. J is TRBJ2-6 and V is TRBV9, with D possibly being TRBD1 or TRBD2 (5 bases each). Trimming stripped 3 bases from V and 0 bases from J, with 19 bases between. CDR1 is SGDLS and CDR2 is YYNGEE in the germline V gene. This CDR3 comprises 19 residues. The CDR3 loop reads CASSEPRDPPDSGANVLTF. For the CDR3, the DNA is TGTGCCAGCAGCGAGCCCCGGGACCCTCCCGACTCTGGGGCCAACGTCCTGACTTTC.

Concerning this clonotype itself: Since a much larger clone is just one base distant, this may be a read error. The V and J genes are TRBV12-3 or TRBV12-4 and TRBJ1-1; no clear D. The CDR3 is 14 residues long. V was cut by 6 bases and J by 6 bases, with 17 bases left in between. DNA for the CDR3: TGTGCCAGCAGAGCTCGGGGTGCCTACGCTGAAGCTTTCTTT. This translates into CASRARGAYAEAFF.

Concerning this clonotype: A much larger clone differs from this one at a single base, so this may be a read error. The chain recombines TRBV30 with TRBJ1-1; D gene uncertain. The CDR3 totals 13 residues. Deletions cut 0 bases from V and 6 bases from J, with 11 bases between. Germline V gene sequence: CDR1 GTSNPN, CDR2 SVGIG (reference sequence). The CDR3 reads CAWSVWAYAEAFF. CDR3 DNA sequence: TGTGCCTGGAGTGTCTGGGCATACGCTGAAGCTTTCTTT.

V and J are TRBV28 and TRBJ2-7; possibly TRBD1 or TRBD2 for D (5 bases each). Deletions cut 6 bases from V and 2 bases from J, with 14 bases between. From germline, CDR1 is MDHEN and CDR2 SYDVKM. CDR3 length: 14 amino acids. CDR3 protein: CASRDMQGAYEQYF. CDR3 DNA: TGTGCCAGCAGAGATATGCAGGGAGCCTACGAGCAGTACTTC.

This clonotype was counted at least ten times. This rearrangement joins TRBV20-1 to TRBJ1-5; D unresolved. Trimming left V 3 bases short and J 5 bases short, with 17 bases between. This CDR3 has 15 residues. From germline, CDR1 is DFQATT and CDR2 SNEGSKA (reference sequence). The CDR3 loop is CSARLLFVADQPQHF. In DNA, the CDR3 is TGCAGTGCTAGGCTACTCTTTGTTGCGGATCAGCCCCAGCATTTT.

V usage is TRBV2 and J usage is TRBJ2-3, with 11 bases lining up with TRBD2. Trimming removed 4 bases from V and 2 bases from J; junction bases left unmatched: 5. The CDR3 extends over 16 amino acids. CDR1 and CDR2 from the germline V gene are SNHLY and FYNNEI. This chain's CDR3 is CASSVLAGGVTDTQYF. CDR3 in DNA: TGTGCCAGCAGTGTTCTAGCGGGAGGCGTCACAGATACGCAGTATTTT.

The J gene is TRBJ2-1, the V gene TRBV19, with 9 bases identical to TRBD1. The CDR3 loop spans 14 amino acids. Germline V gene data show CDR1 as LNHDA and CDR2 as SQIVND (reference sequence). The V segment lost 4 bases and the J segment 5 bases; nucleotides outside the gene matches: 3. The CDR3, as DNA: TGTGCCAGTAGTAACGGACAGGGGAACAATGAGCAGTTCTTC. It codes for CASSNGQGNNEQFF. The full variable domain, its missing parts supplied by reference TRBV19 and TRBJ2-1, is DGGITQSPKYLFRKEGQNVTLSCEQNLNHDAMYWYRQDPGQGLRLIYYSQIVNDFQKGDIAEGYSVSREKKESFPLTVTSAQKNPTAFYLCASSNGQGNNEQFFGPGTRLTVL.

This clonotype has more than one count but fewer than ten. The chain is built from TRBV2 and TRBJ2-6; the D gene is possibly TRBD1 (7 bases). V lost 6 bases and J 3 bases, leaving 12 bases between the germline ends. Looked up from germline, CDR1 is SNHLY and CDR2 is FYNNEI. The CDR3 runs 15 residues. In DNA form, the CDR3 reads TGTGCCAGCAGGGAGGGGGCCCATGGGGCCAACGTCCTGACTTTC. Translated, it gives CASREGAHGANVLTF.